This TCR beta chain derives from a study of identical twins. Ten or more counts support this clonotype. A universal primer binding site was introduced by template switching. The final cDNA contained unique molecular identifiers. From the 5' RACE reads, TCRdb called clonotypes with MiXCR, one entry per CDR3 protein. The sample contains about 690,000 distinct CDR3 sequences, 5.5% to 6.5% of which appear only once. V lost 6 bases and J lost 3, with 9 bases in between. The CDR3 sequence is 12 residues long. The sequence derives from a man aged 18 to 29 in good health. Sequencing was performed on naive T cells sorted from blood. The chain recombines TRBV12-3 or TRBV12-4 with TRBJ2-7, with D unresolved. The CDR3 loop is CASSSLSYEQYF. The CDR3 DNA follows: TGTGCCAGCAGCTCCCTTAGCTACGAGCAGTACTTC.